A selection of T cell receptor beta chains follows, all from one sample in a study of T cell responses to AZD1222 COVID-19 vaccine. The method was immunoSEQ multiplex PCR; TCRdb's version includes in-frame clones alone and lacks a portion of them. Of roughly 130,000 clones listed, about 90% are singletons. Sequencing used peripheral blood, obtained on day 0 of AZD1222 vaccination. The receptors come from an adult in good health. The CDR3 runs from the conserved cysteine through the conserved F or W. The D gene is left open where the match is weak. For some rows the clone size is stated as once, few or many, or as a class when expanded; others skip it.

.,.,TRBJ2-7,TRBV6-5,CASSPLRVAAYEQYF,TGTGCCAGCAGCCCACTAAGAGTGGCCGCCTACGAGCAGTACTTC
once,.,TRBJ2-5,TRBV20-1,CSAGAKETQYF,TGCAGTGCGGGAGCCAAAGAGACCCAGTACTTC
.,.,TRBJ1-5,TRBV24-1,CATSEQGKTQHF,TGTGCCACCAGTGAACAGGGAAAGACTCAGCATTTT
.,.,TRBJ1-1,TRBV5-1,CASSFSSMDFVSTEAFF,TGCGCCAGCAGCTTTAGCTCGATGGATTTTGTTAGCACTGAAGCTTTCTTT
.,.,TRBJ2-7,TRBV15,CATSRAGPGSEQYF,TGTGCCACCAGCAGAGCGGGGCCAGGCAGCGAGCAGTACTTC
.,.,TRBJ2-6,TRBV4-2,CASSRGGSGANVLTF,TGTGCCAGCAGCCGAGGGGGCTCTGGGGCCAACGTCCTGACTTTC
.,.,TRBJ1-4,TRBV2,CASSEAAEKLFF,TGTGCCAGCAGTGAAGCCGCGGAAAAACTGTTTTTT
.,.,TRBJ2-1,TRBV12-3/TRBV12-4,CASSLELQMEQFF,TGTGCCAGCAGTTTAGAGTTGCAGATGGAGCAGTTCTTC
.,TRBD2,TRBJ2-7,TRBV28,CASSSSTSGREEQYF,TGTGCCAGCAGTTCCTCGACTAGCGGGAGAGAAGAGCAGTACTTC
.,.,TRBJ2-6,TRBV24-1,CATSDPRSPGANVLTF,TGTGCCACCAGTGATCCCAGGTCCCCTGGGGCCAACGTCCTGACTTTC
.,TRBD1,TRBJ2-2,TRBV5-1,CASSLGIGTGSTGELFF,TGCGCCAGCAGCTTGGGTATCGGGACAGGGAGCACCGGGGAGCTGTTTTTT
once,.,TRBJ1-3,TRBV5-8,CASSLALRTTSGNTIYF,TGTGCCAGCAGCTTGGCCCTACGGACAACTTCTGGAAACACCATATATTTT
.,.,TRBJ1-6,TRBV30,CAWRSEGSSYNSPLHF,TGTGCCTGGAGATCAGAGGGCAGCTCCTATAATTCACCCCTCCACTTT
.,TRBD1,TRBJ2-7,TRBV6-5,CASSSRTGTTYEQYF,TGTGCCAGCAGTTCCCGGACAGGTACTACCTACGAGCAGTACTTC
.,.,TRBJ2-2,TRBV3-1/TRBV3-2,CASSDGTKNTGELFF,TGTGCCAGCAGCGACGGGACAAAGAACACCGGGGAGCTGTTTTTT
.,.,TRBJ1-2,TRBV19,CASMGGFGYGYTF,TGTGCCAGTATGGGGGGTTTCGGCTATGGCTACACCTTC
.,TRBD2,TRBJ2-7,TRBV28,CASSSGLAGVYEQYF,TGTGCCAGCAGTTCGGGACTAGCGGGAGTCTACGAGCAGTACTTC
.,.,TRBJ2-7,TRBV4-1,CASSQAHGTHLYEQYF,TGCGCCAGCAGCCAAGCCCACGGGACCCACCTTTACGAGCAGTACTTC
.,TRBD1,TRBJ2-1,TRBV9,CASSVQGAPSSYNEQFF,TGTGCCAGCAGCGTACAGGGGGCTCCTTCAAGCTACAATGAGCAGTTCTTC
.,TRBD2,TRBJ2-2,TRBV30,CAWSVPGLARPGELFF,TGTGCCTGGAGTGTACCGGGACTAGCCAGACCCGGGGAGCTGTTTTTT
many,.,TRBJ2-7,TRBV5-5,CASSFDYEQYF,TGTGCCAGCAGCTTTGACTACGAGCAGTACTTC
.,.,TRBJ2-5,TRBV28,CATAEAGVSETQYF,TGTGCCACTGCGGAGGCAGGGGTCTCGGAGACCCAGTACTTC
.,.,TRBJ2-4,TRBV20-1,CSARGSDIQYF,TGCAGTGCGCGAGGGTCGGACATTCAGTACTTC
.,.,TRBJ1-2,TRBV4-3,CASSQDVGVNYGYTF,TGCGCCAGCAGCCAAGATGTAGGGGTTAACTATGGCTACACCTTC
once,.,TRBJ1-5,TRBV25-1,CASSESGPYQPQHF,TGTGCCAGCAGTGAGTCAGGGCCCTATCAGCCCCAGCATTTT
.,.,TRBJ1-2,TRBV4-1,CASSQSQSPNYGYTF,TGCGCCAGCAGCCAATCCCAGTCTCCTAACTATGGCTACACCTTC
once,TRBD2,TRBJ2-1,TRBV9,CASSQGVGGQKKQFF,TGTGCCAGCAGCCAGGGAGTGGGAGGGCAAAAGAAGCAGTTCTTC
once,TRBD1,TRBJ1-1,TRBV12-3/TRBV12-4,CASGRGTEAFF,TGTGCCAGCGGCAGGGGGACTGAAGCTTTCTTT
.,.,TRBJ1-6,TRBV10-3,CAIKGHNSPLHF,TGTGCCATCAAGGGGCATAATTCACCCCTCCACTTT
once,TRBD1,TRBJ2-3,TRBV11-3,CASSSGQGKEDTQYF,TGTGCCAGCAGCTCCGGACAGGGGAAGGAAGATACGCAGTATTTT
.,TRBD1,TRBJ1-2,TRBV7-9,CASSPGTQGARYGYTF,TGTGCCAGCAGCCCTGGAACCCAGGGGGCACGGTATGGCTACACCTTC